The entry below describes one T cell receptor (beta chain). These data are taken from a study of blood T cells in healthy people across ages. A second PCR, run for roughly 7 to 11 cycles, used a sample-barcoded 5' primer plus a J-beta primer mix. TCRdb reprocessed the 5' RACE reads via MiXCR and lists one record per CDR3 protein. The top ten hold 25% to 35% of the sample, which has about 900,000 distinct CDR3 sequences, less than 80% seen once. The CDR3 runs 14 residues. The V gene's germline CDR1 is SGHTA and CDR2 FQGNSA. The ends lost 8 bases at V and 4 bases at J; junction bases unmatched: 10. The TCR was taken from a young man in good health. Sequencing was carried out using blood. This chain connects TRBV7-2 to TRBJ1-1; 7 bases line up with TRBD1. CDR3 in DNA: TGTGCCAGCGGAGAAATCAGGGGGGTCACTGAAGCTTTCTTT. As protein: CASGEIRGVTEAFF.